These T cell receptor beta chains were read from a single sample in a study of blood T cell repertoires in COVID-19. Sequenced by immunoSEQ multiplex PCR; TCRdb stores in-frame clones only, minus some. The sample includes about 260,000 clones, 90% seen only once; the top ten take roughly 3.7%. The specimen was peripheral blood. The receptors come from a woman aged 35 to 49 with acute or convalescent COVID-19. CDR3s include the opening cysteine and the closing phenylalanine or tryptophan. The D gene is left open where the match is weak. The size of a clone is reported for some rows only, either as once, few or many, or as a class for expanded clones.

DNA: TGTGCCACCAGTGACCAAGACAGGGATGGCTACACCTTC; CDR3: CATSDQDRDGYTF; D: TRBD1; size: NA; V: TRBV24-1; J: TRBJ1-2; length: 13
DNA: TGTGCCGCTGCGAGGGGGCTGGAGACCCAGTACTTC; CDR3: CAAARGLETQYF; D: TRBD1; size: NA; V: TRBV10-3; J: TRBJ2-5; length: 12
DNA: TGTGCCAGCAGCTTATCACTGGGAGATGGCTACACCTTC; CDR3: CASSLSLGDGYTF; D: NA; size: NA; V: TRBV7-9; J: TRBJ1-2; length: 13
DNA: TGTGCCAGCAGTTACGGGTCGCAGGGGGTCAATCAGCCCCAGCATTTT; CDR3: CASSYGSQGVNQPQHF; D: TRBD1; size: once; V: TRBV6-5; J: TRBJ1-5; length: 16
DNA: TGTGCCAGCAGCGCAGATGGTGAGGGGGCCTATGGCTACACCTTC; CDR3: CASSADGEGAYGYTF; D: TRBD1; size: NA; V: TRBV9; J: TRBJ1-2; length: 15
DNA: TGTGCCAGCAGCTTAGGGGGCGTCAGTATGAACACTGAAGCTTTCTTT; CDR3: CASSLGGVSMNTEAFF; D: NA; size: NA; V: TRBV7-9; J: TRBJ1-1; length: 16
DNA: TGTGCCAGCAGCCCAGCCGAGGCCCTTGGAAAACTGTTTTTT; CDR3: CASSPAEALGKLFF; D: NA; size: NA; V: TRBV7-2; J: TRBJ1-4; length: 14
DNA: TGTGCCAGCAGCGTGGGACTAGTCCTTTCTTCCTACAATGAGCAGTTCTTC; CDR3: CASSVGLVLSSYNEQFF; D: TRBD2; size: once; V: TRBV9; J: TRBJ2-1; length: 17
DNA: TGTGCCAGCAGCCCCACACAGGGGGCAAGAAACACTGAAGCTTTCTTT; CDR3: CASSPTQGARNTEAFF; D: TRBD1; size: NA; V: TRBV7-4; J: TRBJ1-1; length: 16
DNA: TGCGCCAGCAGTCTGGGAGAGGCCTCTGGAAACACCATATATTTT; CDR3: CASSLGEASGNTIYF; D: NA; size: NA; V: TRBV5-1; J: TRBJ1-3; length: 15
DNA: TGTGCCAGCAGCTTAAGGCAGGGCTATGGCTACACCTTC; CDR3: CASSLRQGYGYTF; D: NA; size: NA; V: TRBV7-9; J: TRBJ1-2; length: 13
DNA: TGTGCCAGCAGCTTAAAAGCCGACAGGGGGCCGACTGAAGCTTTCTTT; CDR3: CASSLKADRGPTEAFF; D: TRBD1; size: NA; V: TRBV5-5; J: TRBJ1-1; length: 16
DNA: TGTGCCAGCAGTCTAAGTTACAGCACTGAAGCTTTCTTT; CDR3: CASSLSYSTEAFF; D: NA; size: NA; V: TRBV6-5; J: TRBJ1-1; length: 13
DNA: TGTGCCAGCACCGAGGACAGAGGGAAAGCTTTCTTT; CDR3: CASTEDRGKAFF; D: NA; size: few; V: TRBV6-5; J: TRBJ1-1; length: 12
DNA: TGTGCCAGCAGCGGACAGGGGAATTCACCCCTCCACTTT; CDR3: CASSGQGNSPLHF; D: TRBD1; size: NA; V: TRBV9; J: TRBJ1-6; length: 13
DNA: TGTGCCAGCAGCTTAGCGCCTACTTCACACAATGAGCAGTTCTTC; CDR3: CASSLAPTSHNEQFF; D: NA; size: NA; V: TRBV7-6; J: TRBJ2-1; length: 15
DNA: TGTGCCAGCAGTTACACCCCGGGACAGGGGCCTATGATATTT; CDR3: CASSYTPGQGPMIF; D: TRBD1; size: once; V: TRBV6-5; J: TRBJ1-3; length: 14
DNA: TGTGCCACCAGCAGAGGAGGCTTCTATACCTTC; CDR3: CATSRGGFYTF; D: NA; size: NA; V: TRBV15; J: TRBJ1-2; length: 11
DNA: TGTGCCACTAAAGACAGTTTAGTAGCCAAAAACATTCAGTACTTC; CDR3: CATKDSLVAKNIQYF; D: NA; size: NA; V: TRBV15; J: TRBJ2-4; length: 15
DNA: TGTGCCAGCAGCTGGGGGGGTGGTAATTCACCCCTCCACTTT; CDR3: CASSWGGGNSPLHF; D: NA; size: NA; V: TRBV7-2; J: TRBJ1-6; length: 14
DNA: TGTGCCAGCAGCGCCGGGACACCCTACAATGAGCAGTTCTTC; CDR3: CASSAGTPYNEQFF; D: NA; size: NA; V: TRBV6-5; J: TRBJ2-1; length: 14
DNA: TGTGCCAGCAGTCGACAGGGAGATGAAAAACTGTTTTTT; CDR3: CASSRQGDEKLFF; D: TRBD1; size: NA; V: TRBV28; J: TRBJ1-4; length: 13